This record concerns one TCR beta chain sequence. Its cognate antigen has yet to be identified. Within one base of it there is no much larger clone, and no base qualities were kept. This specimen comes from a study of neoadjuvant nivolumab and ipilimumab in lung cancer (dated by TCRdb to about 2020). Notes on the research overall: Nivolumab was given at 3 mg/kg intravenously on days 1, 15 and 29, and the combination arm added ipilimumab 1 mg/kg on day 1 only. The primary endpoint of the trial was the rate of major pathologic response (MPR) in the intention-to-treat population of each study arm. The trial treated roughly 42 patients with operable NSCLC: approximately 23 were randomized to nivolumab monotherapy and about 20 to nivolumab plus ipilimumab. TCR repertoires in pretherapy (baseline) peripheral blood were compared with TCR repertoires in tumors resected at surgery after neoadjuvant immune checkpoint blockade. Matched pretherapy and resected tumor pairs were analyzed for seven patients, of whom four received nivolumab and three received nivolumab plus ipilimumab. General study outcomes and caveats: A positive correlation was observed between pretherapy blood TCR richness and richness in tumors resected after neoadjuvant therapy (Spearman R ≈ 0.8). From pretherapy to surgery, increases in tumor T-cell richness and clonality were observed in three of three dual-therapy tumors but in only two of four nivolumab-treated tumors. A small number of samples underwent TCR sequencing. No significant correlation was found between TCR clonality and pathologic tumor regression, and only a single major-pathologic-response sample was available for the analysis of TCR clonality versus pathologic tumor regression. Compared with tumor-adjacent uninvolved lung, resected tumors had greater TCR richness and clonality, and increases showed up in more of the dual-therapy-treated tumors.

The time point label, read with the paper, signifies: pretherapy, before neoadjuvant immune checkpoint inhibitors. Samples came from the phase 2 randomized NEOSTAR trial, which tested neoadjuvant nivolumab or nivolumab plus ipilimumab followed by surgery in operable NSCLC. Library construction relied on the immunoSEQ multiplex PCR assay. On the authors' methods: Repertoires were summarized in terms of richness and clonality, and significantly expanded and contracted clones between pre- and post-therapy samples were identified. In its TCRdb copy, this immuneACCESS table keeps in-frame sequences only and misses some clones. Where compared with another copy, unresolved V genes explain less than half of these, and the others have no known cause. V, J and clone size were drawn from that table, and D and trimming were deduced from the DNA. This sample holds 39,000 or so clones; roughly nine tenths were observed only once. More than 3% of the sample is held by the ten biggest clonotypes.

V is pared back by 8 bases and J by 4 bases, with 11 bases lying between the germline termini. From cysteine to phenylalanine, the CDR3 is 12 amino acids long. Only the CDR3 part of the read is kept: 36 bases, read in frame from the first base. The germline V gene encodes CDR1 LNHDA and CDR2 SQIVND (reference sequence). The chain uses TRBV19 and TRBJ1-2; a tentative D match to TRBD1 spans 5 bases. This TCR came from an adult with non-small cell lung cancer. Sequences were derived from peripheral blood, sampled before neoadjuvant nivolumab, alone or with ipilimumab. At the DNA level, the sequence is TGTGCCAGTTCACAGGATCCCTATGGCTACACCTTC. It translates to CASSQDPYGYTF.